This TCR beta chain was documented in a study of cytomegalovirus exposure and HLA in healthy donors. Study results and caveats: Several of the most significant clusters appeared linked to common viral pathogens, based on a later analysis. Differences between HLA loci emerged in a later analysis of TCR association rates, with DRB1 most and HLA-C fewest.

Comment on this clone: Its antigen remains unknown.

In the PCR, 60 Vbeta and 13 Jbeta primers were used. The method was immunoSEQ multiplex PCR; TCRdb's version includes in-frame clones alone and lacks a portion of them. The table lists tens of thousands of clones. Germline V gene sequence: CDR1 GTSNPN, CDR2 SVGIG (reference sequence). This CDR3 has 17 residues. V gave up 2 bases and J gave up 4 bases; unmatched junction bases: 14. The rearrangement joins TRBV30 to TRBJ2-5, with TRBD1 matching over 9 bases. The specimen sequenced was PBMCs. This sequence originates from a woman aged 45-59 years in good health and CMV-seropositive. CDR3 region: CAWSYLSSTGGGETQYF. Here the CDR3 DNA reads TGTGCCTGGAGTTACCTTTCTTCGACAGGGGGAGGAGAGACCCAGTACTTC.